The 5 T cell receptor beta chains in this list originate from one sample, sequenced in a study of blood T cell repertoires in COVID-19. The method was immunoSEQ multiplex PCR; TCRdb's version includes in-frame clones alone and lacks a portion of them. This sample has 65,000 to 80,000 clones, with more than 75% found just once. Sequencing was performed on peripheral blood. These receptor sequences come from a human donor in a cohort sampled during active COVID-19.

V is TRBV5-4 and J is TRBJ2-3; TRBD2 matches 10 bases. The V and J ends lost 3 bases and 5 bases, in that order; junction bases with no gene match: 3. The CDR3 covers 14 residues. Germline CDR1 is SGHNT and CDR2 is YYREEE (reference sequence). The CDR3 region has the DNA TGTGCCAGCAGCTCGAGACTAGCGGGAGATACGCAGTATTTT. Its translation: CASSSRLAGDTQYF.

The chain recombines TRBV18 with TRBJ2-7; no definite D call. CDR3 length equals 14 residues. CDR1 KGHSH and CDR2 LQKENI come from the germline V gene. Trimming took 2 bases from V and 3 from J, leaving 11 bases between them. The CDR3 spells CASSPDNQYYEQYF. CDR3 DNA sequence: TGTGCCAGCTCACCAGACAACCAATACTACGAGCAGTACTTC.

The CDR3 is CASSSTEAEAFF. The CDR3 coding sequence is TGCGCCAGCAGCTCAACAGAAGCTGAAGCTTTCTTT. The chain recombines TRBV5-1 with TRBJ1-1; no definite D call. Germline loops: CDR1 SGHRS, CDR2 YFSETQ. The CDR3 loop spans 12 amino acids. Between the trimmed V and J ends, which lost 3 bases and 6 bases, there was a span of 9 bases.

The chain is built from TRBV11-2 and TRBJ1-3; no clear D gene. The V end lost 5 bases, the J end lost 3 bases, and 5 bases lay between the germline ends. Looked up from germline, CDR1 is SGHAT and CDR2 is FQNNGV. The CDR3 spans 12 residues. DNA for the CDR3: TGTGCCAGCAGCCACGGTGGAAACACCATATATTTT. Its translation is CASSHGGNTIYF. Looking up the rest from reference TRBV11-2 and TRBJ1-3 gives the full variable domain: EAGVAQSPRYKIIEKRQSVAFWCNPISGHATLYWYQQILGQGPKLLIQFQNNGVVDDSQLPKDRFSAERLKGVDSTLKIQPAKLEDSAVYLCASSHGGNTIYFGEGSWLTVV.

The rearrangement uses TRBV7-2 and TRBJ2-2, with D possibly matching TRBD1 (6 bases). The CDR3 extends over 12 amino acids. Deletions cut 5 bases from V and 7 bases from J, with 8 bases between. The germline CDR1 and CDR2 sequences are SGHTA and FQGNSA. Written as DNA, the CDR3 is TGTGCCAGCAGCATACAGGGCGGGGAGCTGTTTTTT. It encodes CASSIQGGELFF.